This TCR beta chain comes out of a study of cytomegalovirus exposure and HLA in healthy donors. In the case of this clone: Its antigen is currently unknown.

General study points: TCR association rates varied by HLA locus in a later analysis, with DRB1 highest and HLA-C lowest. Previous analysis showed most TCR beta V segments were productive about 90% or about 30% of the time. Presence/absence results assume similar sequencing depth per donor, which may not hold.

PCR employed 60 Vbeta and 13 Jbeta primers. The table came from immunoSEQ multiplex PCR; TCRdb's copy has only in-frame clones and leaves some out. This sample contains 150,000 to 200,000 clones. The CDR3 contains 14 residues. V was cut by 4 bases and J by 7 bases, with 14 bases left in between. CDR1 and CDR2 from the germline V gene are SGHTA and FQGNSA. The chain has TRBV7-2 and TRBJ2-1, with a tentative D call TRBD1 (5 bases). The sequencing input was PBMCs. The receptor was derived from a man between 25 and 39 years old in good health and CMV-seronegative. The CDR3, as DNA: TGTGCCAGCAGCTGGGCCAGGGTGGGGAATGAGCAGTTCTTC. This sequence encodes CASSWARVGNEQFF.